This T cell receptor beta chain was profiled in a study of blood T cell repertoires in COVID-19 (dated by TCRdb to the early 2020s). In terms of the full investigation: Collaborator samples came from the United States, Italy and Spain and covered acute and convalescent phases of COVID-19. Samples were obtained from the ongoing ImmuneRACE study (first 160 participants) and from over a thousand subjects provided by 6 global collaborators. The prospective study material was composed of cDNA or gDNA derived from T cells, B-cell-depleted T cells, or PBMCs. Where HLA class I and class II types were available, the types were taken from metadata supplied by the sample provider, not from assay-based typing. The sample metadata nearly always contained a de-identified subject ID, COVID-19 status, age in years and sex. The repertoires were released in a freely available public database meant as a resource for research on the immune response to SARS-CoV-2. Deeply sampled blood TCRbeta repertoires from subjects exposed to, actively infected with, or recovered from COVID-19 were included in the dataset.

Findings and caveats that apply to the study as a whole: The amount of clinical and demographic metadata varied by source and participant and was provided uncurated.

TCRbeta CDR3 regions were amplified from genomic DNA by means of the immunoSEQ Assay, a bias-controlled multiplex PCR. For the original study's pipeline: The number of nucleated cells in each sample was estimated from the amplification of reference gene primers within the assay. To quantify the absolute abundance of each unique TCRbeta CDR3 rearrangement, sequence reads were collapsed and filtered. For each sample, productive Simpson clonality was calculated as the square root of Simpson's diversity index over productive rearrangements. The source is immuneACCESS, and TCRdb retained only in-frame sequences with V and J called. Part of the clones is not carried over; for the studies checked, unresolved V genes explain less than half of this, and the remainder is unexplained. V and J calls and clone size are copied from that table; D and trimming were computed from the DNA. The sample has 75,000 or so clones on record, roughly 85% of them singletons. The ten largest clones capture roughly 5.3% of the sample.

Details on this clone: What antigen it recognizes has not been identified. The input lacks base qualities; no much larger clone sits a single base away.

Whole blood was collected in K2EDTA tubes by collaborating institutions according to the institutions' own protocols. For TCRbeta analysis, collaborators shipped samples in one of three forms: frozen whole blood, isolated PBMCs, or DNA extracted from either of those sample types. Source material: peripheral blood. This receptor was taken from a woman aged 80 or over with active or convalescent COVID-19.

The CDR3 protein is CASSVVAANTGELFF. The DNA sequence reads TGTGCCAGCAGCGTAGTTGCAGCGAACACCGGGGAGCTGTTTTTT. This receptor chain uses TRBV9 and TRBJ2-2; the D segment cannot be called with confidence. Based on the germline V gene, the CDR1 and CDR2 sequences are SGDLS and YYNGEE. Trimming at the junction amounts to 0 bases on V and 0 bases on J, and the germline ends lie 6 bases apart. The CDR3, cysteine through phenylalanine, is 15 amino acids long. CDR3 DNA is the only sequence kept; it has 45 bases, read in frame from the first base.